Listed here is a single TCR beta chain. The target of this receptor is not known. Base qualities were left out, and no much larger clone turns up one base away. From the cysteine through the phenylalanine, the CDR3 covers 17 amino acids. Only the CDR3 region is kept as DNA, spanning 51 bases read in frame from base 1. The germline V gene specifies SGHTA as CDR1 and FQGTGA as CDR2. Systemically healthy Caucasian individuals from Russia, about 38 in total and aged about 6 to 100 years, were included as donors. About 10 milliliters of peripheral blood were drawn from each donor into EDTA-treated Vacutainer tubes. Ficoll-Paque density-gradient centrifugation was used to isolate PBMCs, with at least 6.5 million per sample. Total RNA was extracted from PBMCs with Trizol reagent, with at least 5 micrograms obtained per sample. Naive CD45RAhigh/CD27high T cell percentages were measured by flow cytometry on a PBMC aliquot from every donor.

The method was 5' RACE. A second PCR of 7 to 11 cycles was performed with a sample-barcoded 5' primer and a J-beta primer mix. A template-switch 5' adaptor carrying 12 random nucleotides introduced a unique molecular identifier onto each TCR beta cDNA molecule. Each sample yielded at least 3 million CDR3-containing paired-end reads. First-strand cDNA was synthesized from all RNA with the Mint cDNA synthesis kit, primed by a TRBC-specific oligonucleotide. After uracil-DNA glycosylase treatment, a first 18-cycle PCR used universal primers M1SS and BC2_uni_R on all cDNA. The study's own analysis went as follows. For normalization, 1 million high-quality reads, each with a distinct molecular identifier, were randomly selected from each sample. Reads sharing molecular identifiers were discarded rather than binned into consensus sequences. MiTCR, with a Q25 quality threshold and the strictest error-elimination algorithm, was used for CDR3 identification, clonotype clustering and error correction. Lower-bound total TCR beta diversity was estimated with a nonparametric unseen species model using Euler transformation. TCRdb reprocessing: public reads trimmed at Q25 with fastp, clones called with MiXCR, in-frame beta chains kept. Rows matching on CDR3 protein sequence are summarized as one entry with the most common DNA and genes. The V and J calls come from TCRdb's annotation, not from the publication. In this sample the table shows around 2 million distinct CDR3 sequences, about two fifths of which occur a single time. Together, the top ten hold about 23% of the sample.

The data originate from a study of blood T cells in healthy people across ages (dated by TCRdb to the mid-2010s). Background for the entire study: In model experiments, template switching captured about one uniquely barcoded TCR beta cDNA molecule for every two T cells. Donors of different ages were randomly distributed across sequencing lanes to avoid experimental bias. Donors were grouped into four age groups: young (average roughly 16 years), middle-aged (39), aged (about 60) and long-lived (less than 85). The study analyzed two additional independent replicas of 1 million unique cDNA reads from the same blood draw for two donors, one aged 18 to 29 and one aged 80 or older. To track age-related changes in TCR beta repertoire diversity, the study relied on deep sequencing normalized with unique cDNA molecular identifiers.

Broad study findings and their caveats: Observed TCR beta diversity per million T cells fell roughly linearly with age, and a significant reduction was already apparent by age about 43. Conclusive comparison of naive and antigen-experienced compartments was prevented by the profiling of bulk unsorted PBMCs. A strong correlation was found between observed TCR beta diversity and the percentage of naive T cells measured by flow cytometry. Estimates of total diversity based on one million sequenced T cells were regarded as lower bounds and as underestimates. The long-lived group showed more naive CD4+ T cells, fewer expanded clones and increased TCR diversity than the aged group, suggesting age selection. The CMV infection status of donors was not known, potentially confounding age-related changes in expanded clonotypes.

This TCR derives from a human donor in good health. The sample comprised blood. The chain links TRBV7-3 with TRBJ2-4; the central 9 bases match TRBD1. The DNA end is a closer match to TRBJ2-7, so the J assignment may be wrong. The CDR3 here reads CASSLQGAPDGTYEQYF. The DNA is TGTGCCAGCAGTCTACAGGGGGCCCCAGATGGGACCTACGAGCAGTACTTC.